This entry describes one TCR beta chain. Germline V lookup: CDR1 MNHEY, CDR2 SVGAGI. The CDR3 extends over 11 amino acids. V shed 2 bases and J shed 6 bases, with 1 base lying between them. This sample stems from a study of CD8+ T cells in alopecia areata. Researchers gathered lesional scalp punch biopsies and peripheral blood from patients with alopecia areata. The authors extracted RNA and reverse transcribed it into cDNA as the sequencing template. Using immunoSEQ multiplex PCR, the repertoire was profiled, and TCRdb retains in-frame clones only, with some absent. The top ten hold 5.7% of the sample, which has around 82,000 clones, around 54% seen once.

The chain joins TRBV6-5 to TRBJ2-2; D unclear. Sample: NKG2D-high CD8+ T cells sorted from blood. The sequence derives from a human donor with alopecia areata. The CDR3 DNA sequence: TGTGCCAGCAGTTACGCCGGGGAGCTGTTTTTT. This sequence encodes CASSYAGELFF.